The 30 T cell receptor beta chains reported below all come from one sample, sequenced in a study of blood T cells in healthy people across ages. Sample-barcoded 5' priming and a J-beta primer mix drove a second PCR of roughly 6 to 12 cycles. TCRdb reprocessed the 5' RACE reads with MiXCR, giving one entry per CDR3 protein. The table has some 640,000 distinct CDR3 sequences, approximately 30% seen once. Sequenced sample: blood. Every receptor here comes from a woman of 80 years or more in good health.

This clonotype appeared a few times. J is TRBJ1-6 and V is TRBV11-2, with 7 bases fitting TRBD1. The length of the CDR3 is 14 residues. Germline CDR1 reads SGHAT; CDR2 reads FQNNGV. J was trimmed by 7 bases and V by 4 bases; bases with no gene match: 4. The CDR3 bases are TGTGCCAGCAGCTGGCAACAGGGGAATTCACCCCTCCACTTT. It is translated as CASSWQQGNSPLHF.

This clonotype was found a few times. V is TRBV12-3 or TRBV12-4 and J is TRBJ1-1; D may be TRBD1 (6 bases). The CDR3 is 14 residues long. Trimming took off 2 bases at V and 4 bases at J, with 11 bases between the two ends. CDR3 sequence (DNA): TGTGCCAGCAGTTTATTCCAACAGGGCACTGAAGCTTTCTTT. Translation gives CASSLFQQGTEAFF.

Only a few counts were recorded for this clonotype. The chain combines TRBV28 with TRBJ1-5; D call uncertain. There are 14 residues in the CDR3. V was trimmed by 7 bases and J by 0 bases, leaving 10 bases between them. CDR1 MDHEN and CDR2 SYDVKM come from the germline V gene. This CDR3 reads CASISAVSNQPQHF. The CDR3 nucleotides read TGTGCCAGCATTTCAGCGGTTAGCAATCAGCCCCAGCATTTT.

This clonotype was observed many times. The gene calls are TRBV7-2 and TRBJ1-1; no firm D call. V dropped 1 base and J dropped 10 bases, with 13 bases sitting between them. The CDR3 runs to 13 residues. In germline, CDR1 is SGHTA, CDR2 FQGNSA. CDR3: CASSLDNGRGAFF. CDR3 in DNA: TGTGCCAGCAGCTTAGATAACGGGAGAGGAGCTTTCTTT.

V usage is TRBV20-1 and J usage is TRBJ2-4; tentative D call: TRBD1 (5 bases). The CDR3 contains 17 residues. CDR1 DFQATT and CDR2 SNEGSKA come from the germline V gene (reference sequence). V lost 5 bases and J lost 1, with 21 bases in between. In nucleotides, the CDR3 is TGCAGTGCTGTGACAGTTCTGGGGATTATGGCCAAAAACATTCAGTACTTC. Protein: CSAVTVLGIMAKNIQYF.

This clonotype has ten or more counts. The J gene is TRBJ2-3, the V gene TRBV3-1; D might be TRBD2 (6 bases). The V and J ends lost 6 bases and 4 bases respectively, with 11 bases between them. CDR1 is LGHDT, CDR2 YNNKEL, per germline (reference sequence). The CDR3 totals 13 residues. The CDR3 protein is CASRAPGADTQYF. The DNA for the CDR3 is TGTGCCAGCAGGGCCCCGGGGGCAGATACGCAGTATTTT.

V gene TRBV7-2 combines with J gene TRBJ2-7, with a tentative D call TRBD2 (6 bases). The CDR3 is made up of 15 amino acids. Germline values: CDR1 SGHTA, CDR2 FQGNSA. V lost 3 bases and J 3 bases, leaving 15 bases between the germline ends. The CDR3 loop reads CASSFSGCSNYEQYF. In nucleotides, the CDR3 is TGTGCCAGCAGCTTTAGCGGCTGCAGTAACTACGAGCAGTACTTC.

This clonotype was seen a few times. The chain has TRBV15 and TRBJ1-4, with a tentative D call TRBD1 (5 bases). Trimming took off 0 bases at V and 16 bases at J, with 15 bases between the two ends. Per the germline V gene, CDR1 is LNHNV and CDR2 is YYDKDF (reference sequence). The CDR3 spans 13 residues. The CDR3 DNA follows: TGTGCCACCAGCAGAGATCTTCGGGGCCTGGGGTTTTTT. This encodes CATSRDLRGLGFF.

This clonotype came up many times. This chain links TRBV7-6 with TRBJ2-7; D is perhaps TRBD2 (6 bases). V was clipped by 1 base and J by 2 bases, with 12 bases between them. This CDR3 spans 15 amino acids. CDR1 SGHVS and CDR2 FNYEAQ come from the germline V gene. The CDR3 spells CASSLGSGETYEQYF. The CDR3 nucleotides are TGTGCCAGCAGCTTAGGTTCGGGGGAAACCTACGAGCAGTACTTC.

This clonotype was detected ten times or more. The rearrangement joins TRBV20-1 to TRBJ2-5; weak D call: TRBD1 (5 bases). V was cut by 2 bases and J by 1 base, with 11 bases left in between. This CDR3 region has 14 residues. Germline lookup yields CDR1 DFQATT and CDR2 SNEGSKA (reference sequence). The CDR3 sequence: CSARLQGIQETQYF. The CDR3 DNA sequence: TGCAGTGCTAGATTGCAGGGAATCCAAGAGACCCAGTACTTC.

The V and J genes are TRBV12-3 or TRBV12-4 and TRBJ2-1; D is uncertain. The J call is uncertain, as TRBJ2-7 better fits the DNA end. The CDR3 consists of 14 residues. CDR3 residues: CASSLGISYNEQYF. CDR3 nucleotide sequence: TGTGCCAGCAGTTTGGGTATCTCCTACAATGAGCAGTACTTC.

The table lists this clonotype with many counts. This chain joins TRBV5-1 and TRBJ1-2; 7 bases align to TRBD1. The CDR3 covers 12 residues. Germline V gives CDR1 SGHRS, CDR2 YFSETQ. V was clipped by 4 bases and J by 7 bases; unmatched bases: 4. The chain's CDR3 is CASSRTGGGYTF. In DNA form, the CDR3 reads TGCGCCAGCAGCCGGACAGGCGGTGGCTACACCTTC.

Details on this clonotype: This clone may be a read error of a much larger clone one base away. The rearrangement joins TRBV9 to TRBJ1-6; 7 nucleotides align to TRBD1. The CDR3 runs to 15 residues. The germline CDR1 and CDR2 sequences are SGDLS and YYNGEE. The CDR3 nucleotides read TGTGCCAGCAGCACATCGACAGGGATTGGTTCACTCCTCCACTTT. This codes for CASSTSTGIGSLLHF. The full variable domain, completed using reference TRBV9 and TRBJ1-6, is DSGVTQTPKHLITATGQRVTLRCSPRSGDLSVYWYQQSLDQGLQFLIQYYNGEERAKGNILERFSAQQFPDLHSELNLSSLELGDSALYFCASSTSTGIGSLLHFGNGTRLTVT.

This clonotype was observed at least ten times. The DNA for the CDR3 is TGCAGCGTTCGTCCGGAGAACACTGAAGCTTTCTTT. Encoded protein: CSVRPENTEAFF. This sequence joins TRBV29-1 and TRBJ1-1; no clear D gene. The V end was cut by 5 bases, the J end by 1 base, with 8 bases between. CDR1 is SQVTM and CDR2 is ANQGSEA in the germline V gene. The CDR3 covers 12 residues.

For this clonotype: This sequence may be a read error, since a much larger clone differs from it by one base. V and J are TRBV9 and TRBJ2-7, with D uncertain. With 0 bases removed from V and 7 bases from J, the gap between germline ends came to 8 bases. CDR1 and CDR2 from the germline V gene are SGDLS and YYNGEE. The CDR3 sequence is 12 residues long. CDR3 coding DNA: TGTGCCAGCAGCGTAGGGGTGGGGGAGCAGTACTTC. Protein sequence: CASSVGVGEQYF.

This clonotype was detected ten times or more. The V gene is TRBV7-8, the J gene TRBJ2-1; D possibly corresponds to TRBD2 (7 bases). Trimming pared 6 bases from V and 12 bases from J, leaving 21 bases between. The CDR3 has 14 residues. The V gene's germline CDR1 is SGHVS and CDR2 FQNEAQ. The CDR3 loop reads CASRQEGGGPRQFF. The CDR3 DNA follows: TGTGCCAGCAGGCAAGAAGGGGGGGGCCCTCGGCAGTTCTTC.

There are a few counts of this clonotype. This rearrangement joins TRBV5-1 to TRBJ2-5; D unresolved. Germline assignment: CDR1 SGHRS and CDR2 YFSETQ. V lost 4 bases and J 5 bases, leaving 15 bases between the germline ends. This CDR3 is built from 14 residues. CDR3 protein: CASSGQRAEETQYF. DNA of the CDR3: TGCGCCAGCAGCGGGCAGAGAGCTGAGGAGACCCAGTACTTC.

This clonotype was observed many times. V and J are TRBV7-2 and TRBJ1-6; D might be TRBD1 (6 bases). Trimming cost V 1 base and J 9 bases, with 10 bases left between them. CDR3 length: 14 amino acids. Germline V gene data show CDR1 as SGHTA and CDR2 as FQGNSA. The CDR3 DNA follows: TGTGCCAGCAGCTTAGACAGGGCAGTTTCACCCCTCCACTTT. Translation gives CASSLDRAVSPLHF. Using reference TRBV7-2 and TRBJ1-6 for the parts outside the CDR3, the full variable domain is GAGVSQSPSNKVTEKGKDVELRCDPISGHTALYWYRQSLGQGLEFLIYFQGNSAPDKSGLPSDRFSAERTGGSVSTLTIQRTQQEDSAVYLCASSLDRAVSPLHFGNGTRLTVT.

This clonotype was observed a few times. J is TRBJ1-2 and V is TRBV14; D not resolved. V lost 3 bases, J lost 13 bases, and 21 bases lay in between. The CDR3 contains 14 residues. Germline V lookup: CDR1 SGHDN, CDR2 FVKESK. In nucleotides, the CDR3 is TGTGCCAGCAGCCAGTTAGCGTCGGGTCATCCCGGCACCTTC. It yields the protein CASSQLASGHPGTF.

Details on this clonotype: A much larger clone sits a single nucleotide away, making a read error possible. This chain connects TRBV28 to TRBJ2-5; 12 bases are shared with TRBD2. The J segment lost 11 bases and the V segment lost 5 bases, leaving 15 bases of the junction unmatched. The CDR3 is made up of 16 amino acids. Looked up from germline, CDR1 is MDHEN and CDR2 is SYDVKM. DNA of the CDR3: TGTGCCAGCAGTGCCCCTGATCTAGCGGGGGGGTGGGAGCAGTACTTC. This translates into CASSAPDLAGGWEQYF.

This rearrangement joins TRBV30 to TRBJ2-3; 8 nucleotides match TRBD2. CDR1 GTSNPN and CDR2 SVGIG come from the germline V gene (reference sequence). The CDR3 length is 17 residues. The V and J ends lost 3 bases and 6 bases, in that order; junction bases with no gene match: 17. CDR3 DNA: TGTGCCTGGAGCCTAGGGCCCAGCGGGGGAGGAACGGATACGCAGTATTTT. Translating gives CAWSLGPSGGGTDTQYF.

This clonotype appeared once. A read error may be the cause here, since a much bigger clone is one base away. The chain employs TRBV13 and TRBJ1-1; no clear D. V lost 0 bases and J 0 bases, leaving 14 bases between the germline ends. The germline CDR1 and CDR2 sequences are PRHDT and FYEKMQ (reference sequence). This CDR3 spans 17 amino acids. Written as DNA, the CDR3 is TGTGCCAGCAGCTTAGGCGAGGGTGCAGGCATGAACACTGAAGCTTTCTTT. It translates to CASSLGEGAGMNTEAFF.

V is TRBV9 and J is TRBJ1-1, with D tentatively TRBD1 (5 bases). Deletions cut 4 bases from V and 2 bases from J, with 18 bases between. Per the germline V gene, CDR1 is SGDLS and CDR2 is YYNGEE. The CDR3 has 16 amino acids. This chain's CDR3 is CASSPHVQGTNTEAFF. The CDR3 nucleotides read TGTGCCAGCAGCCCACATGTTCAGGGCACCAACACTGAAGCTTTCTTT.

In regard to this clonotype: No DNA is shown, since the ends of the CDR3 on it are uncertain; the CDR3 is the one TCRdb lists. This chain connects TRBV9 to TRBJ1-2. 14 amino acids form the CDR3, both terminal residues included. From germline, CDR1 is SGDLS and CDR2 YYNGEE. The CDR3 sequence: CASSSLDKRGVYTF.

V usage is TRBV7-9 and J usage is TRBJ1-1, with 9 bases aligning to TRBD1. This CDR3 has 14 amino acids. The V gene end was trimmed by 5 bases and the J gene end by 5 bases; junction bases not matched to a gene: 6. Germline CDR1 SEHNR, CDR2 FQNEAQ (reference sequence). CDR3: CASSITGGQTEAFF. Here the CDR3 DNA reads TGTGCCAGCAGCATAACAGGGGGCCAGACTGAAGCTTTCTTT.

This clonotype was counted a few times. A read error may explain this, as a much larger clone is one base away. V and J are TRBV5-1 and TRBJ2-5, with D possibly being TRBD2 (7 bases). Germline assignment: CDR1 SGHRS and CDR2 YFSETQ. With 5 bases removed from V and 11 bases from J, the gap between germline ends came to 31 bases. The CDR3 length is 17 residues. The chain's CDR3 is CASSNGAGATGYNEQYF. The DNA of the CDR3 is TGCGCCAGCAGTAACGGGGCGGGGGCCACAGGGTACAATGAGCAGTACTTC.

This clonotype was picked up many times. DNA for the CDR3: TGTGCCAGCAGCCAAGAGAGGGGAGGGATAGCCAAAAACATTCAGTACTTC. Residues: CASSQERGGIAKNIQYF. V is TRBV3-1 and J is TRBJ2-4, with TRBD2 matching 7 bases. V trimming: 0 bases; J trimming: 0 bases; junction bases outside the gene matches: 5. Germline-derived CDR1 and CDR2 are LGHDT and YNNKEL (reference sequence). CDR3 length: 17 residues. The whole variable domain, filled in from reference TRBV3-1 and TRBJ2-4, reads DTAVSQTPKYLVTQMGNDKSIKCEQNLGHDTMYWYKQDSKKFLKIMFSYNNKELIINETVPNRFSPKSPDKAHLNLHINSLELGDSAVYFCASSQERGGIAKNIQYFGAGTRLSVL.

For this clonotype: Possible read error: a much larger clone is one base away. CDR3 residues: CASSQDSADRGHTF. CDR3 in DNA: TGTGCCAGCAGCCAAGATTCGGCAGATCGGGGCCACACCTTC. The chain links TRBV3-1 to TRBJ1-2, with a tentative D call TRBD1 (5 bases). CDR1 and CDR2 (germline): LGHDT, YNNKEL (reference sequence). This CDR3 is built from 14 residues. The germline V and J ends were trimmed by 0 bases and 12 bases, with 17 bases remaining between them.

This chain connects TRBV5-1 to TRBJ1-6, with 7 bases lining up with TRBD1. This CDR3 region has 15 residues. J gave up 6 bases and V 5 bases, and 8 bases lay outside the gene matches. Germline V CDR1 and CDR2: SGHRS, YFSETQ. The CDR3 bases are TGCGCCAGCAGGCAGGGGGAAACCCCTAATTCACCCCTCCACTTT. Amino acid sequence: CASRQGETPNSPLHF.

The chain couples TRBV9 to TRBJ2-1; D perhaps matches TRBD2 (7 bases). The length of the CDR3 is 16 residues. Germline CDR1 SGDLS, CDR2 YYNGEE. V lost 0 bases and J 2 bases, leaving 12 bases between the germline ends. The CDR3 nucleotides are TGTGCCAGCAGCGTAGGGGGCGGGGGCACCTACAATGAGCAGTTCTTC. Translating it yields CASSVGGGGTYNEQFF.